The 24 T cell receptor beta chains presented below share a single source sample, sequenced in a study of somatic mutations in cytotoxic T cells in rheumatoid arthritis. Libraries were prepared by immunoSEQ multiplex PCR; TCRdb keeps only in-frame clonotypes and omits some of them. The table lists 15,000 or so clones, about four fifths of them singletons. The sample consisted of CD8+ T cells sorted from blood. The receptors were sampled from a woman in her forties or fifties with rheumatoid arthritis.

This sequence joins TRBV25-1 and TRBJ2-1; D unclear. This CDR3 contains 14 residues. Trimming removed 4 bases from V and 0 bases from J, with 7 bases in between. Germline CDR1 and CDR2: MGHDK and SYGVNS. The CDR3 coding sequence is TGTGCCAGCAGTGTACAGCACTCCTACAATGAGCAGTTCTTC. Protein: CASSVQHSYNEQFF.

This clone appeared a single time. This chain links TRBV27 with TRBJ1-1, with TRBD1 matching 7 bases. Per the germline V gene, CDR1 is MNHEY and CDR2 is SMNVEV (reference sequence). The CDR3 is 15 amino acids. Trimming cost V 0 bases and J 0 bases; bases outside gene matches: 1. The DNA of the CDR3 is TGTGCCAGCAGTTTATCGACAGGGATGAACACTGAAGCTTTCTTT. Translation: CASSLSTGMNTEAFF.

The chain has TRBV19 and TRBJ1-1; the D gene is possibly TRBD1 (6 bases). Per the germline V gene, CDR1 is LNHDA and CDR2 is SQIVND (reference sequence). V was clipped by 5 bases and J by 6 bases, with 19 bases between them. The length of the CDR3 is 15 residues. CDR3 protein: CASSYFGQKLSEAFF. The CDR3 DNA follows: TGTGCCAGTAGTTACTTTGGACAGAAGTTGTCTGAAGCTTTCTTT. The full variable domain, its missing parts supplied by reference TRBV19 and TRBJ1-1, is DGGITQSPKYLFRKEGQNVTLSCEQNLNHDAMYWYRQDPGQGLRLIYYSQIVNDFQKGDIAEGYSVSREKKESFPLTVTSAQKNPTAFYLCASSYFGQKLSEAFFGQGTRLTVV.

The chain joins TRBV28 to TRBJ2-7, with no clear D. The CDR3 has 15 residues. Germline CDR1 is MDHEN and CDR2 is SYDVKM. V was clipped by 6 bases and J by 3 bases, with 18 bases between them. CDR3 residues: CASSYVVSGRYEQYF. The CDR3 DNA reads TGTGCCAGCAGCTACGTGGTTTCAGGCCGCTACGAGCAGTACTTC.

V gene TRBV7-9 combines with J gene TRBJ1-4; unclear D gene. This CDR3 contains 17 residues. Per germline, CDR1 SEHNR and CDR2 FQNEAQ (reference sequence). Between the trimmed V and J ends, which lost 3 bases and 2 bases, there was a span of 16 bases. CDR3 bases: TGTGCCAGCAGCTTCTCCGGACTCCTGGGGACTAATGAAAAACTGTTTTTT. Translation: CASSFSGLLGTNEKLFF.

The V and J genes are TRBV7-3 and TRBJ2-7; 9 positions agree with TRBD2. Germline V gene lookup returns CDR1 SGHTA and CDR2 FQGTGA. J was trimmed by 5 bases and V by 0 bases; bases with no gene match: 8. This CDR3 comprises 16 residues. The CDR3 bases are TGTGCCAGCAGCTTAACCCGAGCGGGAGGTGTGCACGAGCAGTACTTC. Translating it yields CASSLTRAGGVHEQYF.

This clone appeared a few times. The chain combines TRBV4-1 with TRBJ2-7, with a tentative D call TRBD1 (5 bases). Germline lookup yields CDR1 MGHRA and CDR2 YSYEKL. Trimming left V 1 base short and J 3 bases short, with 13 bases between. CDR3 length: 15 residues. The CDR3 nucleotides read TGCGCCAGCAGCCAAGCCGGGCAGGGCAGCTACGAGCAGTACTTC. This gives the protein CASSQAGQGSYEQYF.

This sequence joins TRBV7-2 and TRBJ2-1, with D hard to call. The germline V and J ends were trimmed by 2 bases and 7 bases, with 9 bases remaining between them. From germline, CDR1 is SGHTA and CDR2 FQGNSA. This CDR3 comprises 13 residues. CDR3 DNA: TGTGCCAGCAGCTTATACCCCTTAAATGAGCAGTTCTTC. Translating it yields CASSLYPLNEQFF.

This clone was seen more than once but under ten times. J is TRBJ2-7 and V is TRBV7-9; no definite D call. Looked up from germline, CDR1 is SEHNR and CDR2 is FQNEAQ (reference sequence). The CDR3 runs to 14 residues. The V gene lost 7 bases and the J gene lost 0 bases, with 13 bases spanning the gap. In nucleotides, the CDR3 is TGTGCCAGCACCGCGGACCAATCCTCCTACGAGCAGTACTTC. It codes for CASTADQSSYEQYF.

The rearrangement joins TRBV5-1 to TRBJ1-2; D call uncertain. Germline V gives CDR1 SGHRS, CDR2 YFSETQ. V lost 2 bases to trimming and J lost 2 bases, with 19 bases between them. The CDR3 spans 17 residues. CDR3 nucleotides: TGCGCCAGCAGCTTACTCCCCCCGGATCGGTCGAACTATGGCTACACCTTC. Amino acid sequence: CASSLLPPDRSNYGYTF.

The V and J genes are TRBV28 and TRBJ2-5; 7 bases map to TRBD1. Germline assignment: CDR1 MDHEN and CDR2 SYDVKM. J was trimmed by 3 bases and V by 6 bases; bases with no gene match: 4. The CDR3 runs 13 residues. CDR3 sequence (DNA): TGTGCCAGCAGATTCGACAGGGAAGAGACCCAGTACTTC. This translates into CASRFDREETQYF.

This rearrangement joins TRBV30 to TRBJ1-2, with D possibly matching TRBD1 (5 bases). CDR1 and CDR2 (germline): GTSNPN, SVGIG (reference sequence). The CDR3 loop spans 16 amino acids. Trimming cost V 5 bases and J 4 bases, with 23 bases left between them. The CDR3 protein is CAWGGPTGPVGYGYTF. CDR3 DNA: TGTGCCTGGGGAGGCCCAACAGGTCCCGTCGGCTATGGCTACACCTTC.

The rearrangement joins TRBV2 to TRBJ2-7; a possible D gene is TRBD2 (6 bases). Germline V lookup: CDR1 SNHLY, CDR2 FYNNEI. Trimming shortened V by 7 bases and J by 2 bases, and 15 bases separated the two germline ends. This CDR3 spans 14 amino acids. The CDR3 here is CASIDGGFTYEQYF. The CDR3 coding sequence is TGTGCCAGCATCGATGGAGGGTTTACCTACGAGCAGTACTTC.

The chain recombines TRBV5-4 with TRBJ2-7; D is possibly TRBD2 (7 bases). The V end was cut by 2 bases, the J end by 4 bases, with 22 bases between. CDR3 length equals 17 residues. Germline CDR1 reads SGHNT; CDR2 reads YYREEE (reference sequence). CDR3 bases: TGTGCCAGCAGCTTCGGGAGTGGCGGGGGCAAACGTTACGAGCAGTACTTC. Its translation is CASSFGSGGGKRYEQYF. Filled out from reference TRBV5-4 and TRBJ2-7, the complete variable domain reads ETGVTQSPTHLIKTRGQQVTLRCSSQSGHNTVSWYQQALGQGPQFIFQYYREEENGRGNFPPRFSGLQFPNYSSELNVNALELDDSALYLCASSFGSGGGKRYEQYFGPGTRLTVT.

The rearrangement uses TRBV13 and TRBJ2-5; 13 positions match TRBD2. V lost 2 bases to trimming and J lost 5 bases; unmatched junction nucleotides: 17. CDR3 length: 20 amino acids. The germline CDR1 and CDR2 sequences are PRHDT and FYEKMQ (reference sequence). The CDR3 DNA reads TGTGCCAGCAGCTTAACTAGCGGGGGGGCCGGAGGGGTTTTTCGGGAGACCCAGTACTTC. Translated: CASSLTSGGAGGVFRETQYF.

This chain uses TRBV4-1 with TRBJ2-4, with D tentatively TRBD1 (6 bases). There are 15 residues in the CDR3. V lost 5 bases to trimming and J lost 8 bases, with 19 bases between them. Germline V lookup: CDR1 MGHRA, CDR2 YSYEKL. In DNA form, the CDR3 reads TGCGCCAGCAGCTCAGACAGGTACCCCAATCACATTCAGTACTTC. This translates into CASSSDRYPNHIQYF.

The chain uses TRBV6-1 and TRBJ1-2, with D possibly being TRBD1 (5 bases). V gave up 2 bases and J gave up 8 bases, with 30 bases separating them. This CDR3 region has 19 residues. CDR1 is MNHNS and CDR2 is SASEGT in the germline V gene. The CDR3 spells CASSEYLRWTLVRSGGYTF. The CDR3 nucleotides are TGTGCCAGCAGTGAATATCTAAGGTGGACCCTAGTGAGATCAGGGGGCTACACCTTC.

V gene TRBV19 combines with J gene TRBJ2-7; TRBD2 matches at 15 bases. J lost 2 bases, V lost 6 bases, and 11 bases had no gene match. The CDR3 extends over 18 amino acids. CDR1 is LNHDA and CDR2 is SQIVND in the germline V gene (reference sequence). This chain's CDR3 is CASSQTGLAGGATYEQYF. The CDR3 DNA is TGTGCCAGTAGCCAAACGGGACTAGCGGGAGGCGCAACCTACGAGCAGTACTTC.

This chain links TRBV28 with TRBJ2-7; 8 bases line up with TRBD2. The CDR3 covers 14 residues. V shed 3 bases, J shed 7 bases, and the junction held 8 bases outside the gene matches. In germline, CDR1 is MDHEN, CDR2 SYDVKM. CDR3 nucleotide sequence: TGTGCCAGCAGTTTGGCGGATGGCGGGGGGGAGCAGTACTTC. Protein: CASSLADGGGEQYF.

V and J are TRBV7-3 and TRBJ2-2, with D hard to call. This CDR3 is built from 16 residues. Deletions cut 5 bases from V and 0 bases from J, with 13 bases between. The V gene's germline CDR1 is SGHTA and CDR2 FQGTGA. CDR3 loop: CASSPAELANTGELFF. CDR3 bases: TGTGCCAGCAGCCCCGCAGAACTCGCGAACACCGGGGAGCTGTTTTTT.

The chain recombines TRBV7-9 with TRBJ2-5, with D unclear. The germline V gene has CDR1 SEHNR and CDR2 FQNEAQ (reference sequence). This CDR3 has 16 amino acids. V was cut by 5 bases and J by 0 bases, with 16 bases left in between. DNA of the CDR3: TGTGCCAGCAGCAAGACCTTGACCGTGTACCAAGAGACCCAGTACTTC. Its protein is CASSKTLTVYQETQYF.

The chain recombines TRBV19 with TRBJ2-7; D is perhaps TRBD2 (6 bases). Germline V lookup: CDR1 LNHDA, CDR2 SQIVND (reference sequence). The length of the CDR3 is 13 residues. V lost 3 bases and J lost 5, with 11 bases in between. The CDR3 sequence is CASSMGGSDEQYF. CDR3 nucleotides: TGTGCCAGTAGTATGGGGGGAAGCGACGAGCAGTACTTC.

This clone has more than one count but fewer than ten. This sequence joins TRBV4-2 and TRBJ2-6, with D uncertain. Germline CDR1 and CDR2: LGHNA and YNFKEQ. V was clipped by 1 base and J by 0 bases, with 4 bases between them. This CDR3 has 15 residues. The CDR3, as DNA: TGTGCCAGCAGCCAAGCGGGCTCTGGGGCCAACGTCCTGACTTTC. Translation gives CASSQAGSGANVLTF.

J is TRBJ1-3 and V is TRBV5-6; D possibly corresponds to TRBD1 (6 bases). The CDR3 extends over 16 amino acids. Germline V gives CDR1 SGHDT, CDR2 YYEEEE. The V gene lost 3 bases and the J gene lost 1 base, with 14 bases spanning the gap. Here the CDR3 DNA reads TGTGCCAGCAGCTCCGGCCAGGGGCGATCTGGAAACACCATATATTTT. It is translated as CASSSGQGRSGNTIYF.